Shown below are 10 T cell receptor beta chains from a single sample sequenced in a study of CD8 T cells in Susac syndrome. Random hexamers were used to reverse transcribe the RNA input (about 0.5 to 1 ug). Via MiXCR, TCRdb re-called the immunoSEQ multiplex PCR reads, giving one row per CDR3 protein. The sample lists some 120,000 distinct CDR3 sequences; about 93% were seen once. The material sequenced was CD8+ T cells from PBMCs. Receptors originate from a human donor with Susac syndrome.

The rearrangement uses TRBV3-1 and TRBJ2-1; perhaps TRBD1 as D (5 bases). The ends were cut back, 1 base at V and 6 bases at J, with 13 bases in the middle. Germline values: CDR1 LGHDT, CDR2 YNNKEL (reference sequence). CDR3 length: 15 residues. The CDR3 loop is CASSQGAQGANEQFF. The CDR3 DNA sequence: TGTGCCAGCAGCCAAGGGGCTCAGGGTGCCAATGAGCAGTTCTTC.

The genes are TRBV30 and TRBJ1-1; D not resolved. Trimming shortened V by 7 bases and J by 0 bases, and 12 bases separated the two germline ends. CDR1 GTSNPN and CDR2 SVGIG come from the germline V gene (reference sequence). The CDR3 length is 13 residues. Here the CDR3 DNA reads TGTGCCTCCCGGGTTGACATGAACACTGAAGCTTTCTTT. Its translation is CASRVDMNTEAFF.

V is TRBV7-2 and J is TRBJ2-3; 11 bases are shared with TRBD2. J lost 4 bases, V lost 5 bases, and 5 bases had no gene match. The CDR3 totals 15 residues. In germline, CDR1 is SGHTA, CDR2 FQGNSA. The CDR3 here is CASSHGTSGADTQYF. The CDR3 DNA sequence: TGTGCCAGCAGCCACGGGACTAGCGGCGCAGATACGCAGTATTTT.

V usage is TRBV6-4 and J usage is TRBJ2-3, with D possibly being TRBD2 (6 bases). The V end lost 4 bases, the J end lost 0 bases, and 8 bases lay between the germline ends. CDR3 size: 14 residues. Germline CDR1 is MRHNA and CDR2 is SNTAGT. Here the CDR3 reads CASSAGTSTDTQYF. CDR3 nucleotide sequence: TGTGCCAGCAGTGCCGGGACTAGCACAGATACGCAGTATTTT.

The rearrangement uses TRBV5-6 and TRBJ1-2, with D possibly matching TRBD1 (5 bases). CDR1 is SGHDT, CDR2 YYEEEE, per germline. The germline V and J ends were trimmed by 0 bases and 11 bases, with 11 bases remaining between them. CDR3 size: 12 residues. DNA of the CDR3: TGTGCCAGCAGCTTGGACAGGAGGCTTTACACCTTC. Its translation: CASSLDRRLYTF.

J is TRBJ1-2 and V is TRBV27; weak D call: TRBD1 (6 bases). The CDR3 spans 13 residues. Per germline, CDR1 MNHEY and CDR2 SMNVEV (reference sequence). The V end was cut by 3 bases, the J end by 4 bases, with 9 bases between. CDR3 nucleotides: TGTGCCAGCAGTTTCAGGGGCCCCTATGGCTACACCTTC. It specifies CASSFRGPYGYTF.

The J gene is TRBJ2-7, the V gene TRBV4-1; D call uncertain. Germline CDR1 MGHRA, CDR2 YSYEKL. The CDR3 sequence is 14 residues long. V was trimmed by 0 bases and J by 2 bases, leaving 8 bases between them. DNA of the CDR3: TGCGCCAGCAGCCAAGATGTAGGCGCCTACGAGCAGTACTTC. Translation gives CASSQDVGAYEQYF.

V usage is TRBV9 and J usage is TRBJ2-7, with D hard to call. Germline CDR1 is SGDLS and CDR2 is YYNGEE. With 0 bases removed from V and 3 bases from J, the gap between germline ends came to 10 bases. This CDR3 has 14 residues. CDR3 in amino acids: CASSVGTEVYEQYF. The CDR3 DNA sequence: TGTGCCAGCAGCGTAGGGACCGAGGTCTACGAGCAGTACTTC.

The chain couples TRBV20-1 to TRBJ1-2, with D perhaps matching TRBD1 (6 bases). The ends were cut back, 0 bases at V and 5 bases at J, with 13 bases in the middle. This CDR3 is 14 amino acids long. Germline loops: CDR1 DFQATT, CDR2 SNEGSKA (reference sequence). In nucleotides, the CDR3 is TGCAGTGCTAGAGATCGGCCAGGGGCATATGGCTACACCTTC. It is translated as CSARDRPGAYGYTF.

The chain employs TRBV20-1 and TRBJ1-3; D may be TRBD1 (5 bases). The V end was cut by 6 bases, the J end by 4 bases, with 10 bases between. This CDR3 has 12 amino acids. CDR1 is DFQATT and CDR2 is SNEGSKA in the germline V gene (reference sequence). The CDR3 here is CSAPQGGNTIYF. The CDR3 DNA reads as TGCAGTGCCCCCCAGGGAGGAAACACCATATATTTT.